This T cell receptor (beta chain) came from a study of blood T cell repertoires in COVID-19. Study summary: In each case, the material was cDNA or gDNA derived from T cells, B-cell-depleted T cells, or PBMCs.

Using immunoSEQ multiplex PCR, the repertoire was profiled, and TCRdb retains in-frame clones only, with some absent. The data contain about 250,000 clones, around 88% of them singletons. Sequenced material: peripheral blood. This clonotype was sampled from a middle-aged man with active or convalescent COVID-19.

CDR3 DNA: TGTGCCAGCAGTAGGACAGAGTCTGGGGCCAACGTCCTGACTTTC. It yields the protein CASSRTESGANVLTF. The rearrangement uses TRBV6-5 and TRBJ2-6; a possible D gene is TRBD1 (6 bases). The germline V gene has CDR1 MNHEY and CDR2 SVGAGI. V was pared by 5 bases and J by 1 base, with 9 bases between. This CDR3 spans 15 amino acids.